This T cell receptor (beta chain) was retrieved from a study of Tregs in tolerant kidney transplant recipients (dated by TCRdb to between 2018 and 2020). Looking at the study overall: Other Treg samples came from a roughly three-day mixed lymphocyte reaction with belatacept, some followed by an approximately five-day donor restimulation, before sorting recipient CD4+CD25+CD127- cells. Antibodies distinguished recipient from donor cells when sorting primary belatacept mixed lymphocyte reaction cultures. In a few healthy controls, several methods of expanding Tregs specific for an allogeneic donor were compared by TCRbeta repertoire sequencing. The study used TCRbeta sequencing to identify donor-specific regulatory T cells before combined kidney and bone marrow transplantation, then tracked those cells after transplant. What the authors observed across the whole study: Because the study included only a small number of patients, the results must be confirmed in larger populations and under other immunosuppression protocols. The most biologically relevant and donor-specific TCRbeta repertoire appeared to be identified by expanding Tregs with activated donor B cells. Biological reproducibility was not examined directly, but technical replication error appeared to be minimal.

For TCRbeta CDR3 sequencing, genomic DNA from the sorted cells was extracted using the QIAGEN DNeasy Blood and Tissue Kit. High-throughput TCRbeta CDR3 sequencing, which included PCR amplification with bias correction and internal controls, was done commercially through immunoSEQ. Per the source publication's procedure: Unique productive TCRbeta sequences were defined by CDR3 nucleotide sequence where primers matched, and otherwise by CDR3 amino acid sequence together with Vbeta and Jbeta genes. A sequence counted as donor-reactive if, in CFSE-low cells, the sequence had a frequency of at least 0.01% and was expanded at least 5-fold compared with unstimulated cells. Repertoire divergence was quantified by Jensen-Shannon divergence using the top 100 TCRbeta sequences ranked by frequency. For samples with multiple sequencing runs, sorting error was corrected separately for each run before the runs were pooled. TCRdb carries this immuneACCESS record with in-frame sequences only. Its versions omit some clonotypes, under half of them owing to an unresolved V gene in the studies checked, with the rest unexplained. V, J and clone size were drawn from that table, and D and trimming were deduced from the DNA. In this sample the table shows more than 30,000 clones, 65% to 85% of which occur a single time. Of the sample, approximately 2% falls within the top ten clones.

Via the germline V gene, CDR1 is ENHRY and CDR2 SYGVKD. The CDR3 covers 11 residues, taking in both the cysteine and the phenylalanine. The only DNA kept is the CDR3, 33 bases in frame from the first base. A distance of 2 bases separates the germline ends of V and J, which lose 5 bases and 1 base respectively. In regard to this clone: Its antigen is still unknown. Base qualities are missing; no much larger clone stands one base away.

Healthy control blood was obtained either as purchased buffy coats or from healthy volunteers. Healthy control blood was separated into PBMCs by Ficoll density gradient and cryopreserved, and patient PBMCs were collected both before and after transplant. Sequenced material: Tregs from blood cultured with allogeneic cells. The receptor's source is a human donor in good health. Rearrangement joined TRBV10-3 to TRBJ1-1, with no confident D gene call. The DNA sequence follows: TGTGCCATCAGTAGGAACACTGAAGCTTTCTTT. It encodes CAISRNTEAFF.